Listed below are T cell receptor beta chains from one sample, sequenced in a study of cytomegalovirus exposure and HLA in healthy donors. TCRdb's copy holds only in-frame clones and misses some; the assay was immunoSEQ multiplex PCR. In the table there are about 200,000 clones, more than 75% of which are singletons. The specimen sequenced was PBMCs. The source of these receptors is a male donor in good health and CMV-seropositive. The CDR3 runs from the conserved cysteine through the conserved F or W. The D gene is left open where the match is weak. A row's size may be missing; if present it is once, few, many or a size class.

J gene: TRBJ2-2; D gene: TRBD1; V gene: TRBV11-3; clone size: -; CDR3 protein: CASSPRGTGELFF; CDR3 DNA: TGTGCCAGCAGCCCCAGGGGGACCGGGGAGCTGTTTTTT
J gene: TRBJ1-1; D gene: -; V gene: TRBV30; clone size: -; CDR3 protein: CAWRSEARAFF; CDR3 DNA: TGTGCCTGGAGGTCAGAGGCGAGGGCTTTCTTT
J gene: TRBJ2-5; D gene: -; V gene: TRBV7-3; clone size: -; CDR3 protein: CASSLSSLTAQETQYF; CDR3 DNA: TGTGCCAGCAGCTTAAGTTCCTTGACAGCCCAAGAGACCCAGTACTTC
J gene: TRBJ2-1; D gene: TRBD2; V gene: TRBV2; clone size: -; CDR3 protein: CASTLASGGTNEQFF; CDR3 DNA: TGTGCCAGCACCTTGGCTAGCGGGGGGACCAATGAGCAGTTCTTC
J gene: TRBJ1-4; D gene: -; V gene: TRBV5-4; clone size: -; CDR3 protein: CASSSQQGTTNEKLFF; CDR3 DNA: TGTGCCAGCAGTTCTCAACAGGGTACAACTAATGAAAAACTGTTTTTT
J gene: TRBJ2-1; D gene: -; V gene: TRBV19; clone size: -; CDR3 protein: CASRGGNSRRQFF; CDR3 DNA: TGTGCCAGTCGGGGAGGCAACTCCAGGCGGCAGTTCTTC
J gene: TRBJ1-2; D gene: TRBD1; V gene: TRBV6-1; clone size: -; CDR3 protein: CASSDRVIGYGYTF; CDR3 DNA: TGTGCCAGCAGCGACAGGGTGATAGGGTATGGCTACACCTTC
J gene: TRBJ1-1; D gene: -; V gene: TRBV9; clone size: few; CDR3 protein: CASSVGPGARNTEAFF; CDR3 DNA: TGTGCCAGCAGCGTAGGCCCAGGGGCGAGGAACACTGAAGCTTTCTTT
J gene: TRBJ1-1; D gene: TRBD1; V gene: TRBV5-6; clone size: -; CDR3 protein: CASIPGQVNTEAFF; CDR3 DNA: TGTGCCAGCATCCCGGGACAGGTAAACACTGAAGCTTTCTTT
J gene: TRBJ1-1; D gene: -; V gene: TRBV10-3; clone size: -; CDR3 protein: CAIRGTGGENTEAFF; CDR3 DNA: TGTGCCATCAGGGGGACCGGAGGGGAGAACACTGAAGCTTTCTTT
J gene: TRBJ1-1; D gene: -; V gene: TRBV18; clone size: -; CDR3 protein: CASSPSLGAEAFF; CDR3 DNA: TGTGCCAGCTCGCCGTCCCTGGGCGCTGAAGCTTTCTTT
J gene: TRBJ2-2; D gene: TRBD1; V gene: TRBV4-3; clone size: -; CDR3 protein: CASSQSPGQGAAAGELFF; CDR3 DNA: TGCGCCAGCAGCCAATCCCCGGGACAGGGGGCTGCGGCCGGGGAGCTGTTTTTT
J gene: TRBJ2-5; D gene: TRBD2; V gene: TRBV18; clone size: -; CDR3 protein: CASSPPGGGGATETQYF; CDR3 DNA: TGTGCCAGCTCACCACCGGGAGGCGGGGGGGCCACGGAGACCCAGTACTTC
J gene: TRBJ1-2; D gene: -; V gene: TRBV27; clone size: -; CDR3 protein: CASSLSPVLAGYTF; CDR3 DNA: TGTGCCAGCAGTTTAAGTCCAGTCCTGGCCGGCTACACCTTC
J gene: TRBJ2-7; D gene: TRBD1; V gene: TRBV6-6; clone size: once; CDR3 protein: CASSYSLGQGSYEQYF; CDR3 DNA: TGTGCCAGCAGTTACTCACTAGGACAGGGCTCCTACGAGCAGTACTTC
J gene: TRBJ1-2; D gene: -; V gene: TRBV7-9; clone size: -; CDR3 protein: CASSLATAYGYTF; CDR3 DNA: TGTGCCAGCAGCTTGGCGACAGCATATGGCTACACCTTC
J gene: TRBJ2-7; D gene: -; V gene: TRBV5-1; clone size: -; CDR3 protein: CASSPGTIATLSSYEQYF; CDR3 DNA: TGCGCCAGCAGCCCCGGGACAATCGCTACTTTAAGCTCCTACGAGCAGTACTTC
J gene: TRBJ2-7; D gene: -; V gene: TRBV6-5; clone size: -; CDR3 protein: CASSEAVRAEQYF; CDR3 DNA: TGTGCCAGCAGTGAAGCGGTTAGAGCCGAGCAGTACTTC
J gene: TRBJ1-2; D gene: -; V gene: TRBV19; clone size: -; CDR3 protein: CASSSRVLYGYTF; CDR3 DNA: TGTGCCAGTAGTTCCCGCGTCCTCTATGGCTACACCTTC
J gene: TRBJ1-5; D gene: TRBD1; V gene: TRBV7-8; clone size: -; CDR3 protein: CASSFNGQGRPNQPQHF; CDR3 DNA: TGTGCCAGCAGCTTCAACGGACAGGGGCGGCCCAATCAGCCCCAGCATTTT
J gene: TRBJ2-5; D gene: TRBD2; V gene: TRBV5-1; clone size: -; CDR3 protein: CASSLAGGRETQYF; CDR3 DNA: TGCGCCAGCAGCTTGGCGGGGGGGCGGGAGACCCAGTACTTC
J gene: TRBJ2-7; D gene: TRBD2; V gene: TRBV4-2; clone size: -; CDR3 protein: CASSQEGLTSGLYSYEQYF; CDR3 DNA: TGTGCCAGCAGCCAAGAAGGTTTAACTAGCGGGCTTTATTCCTACGAGCAGTACTTC
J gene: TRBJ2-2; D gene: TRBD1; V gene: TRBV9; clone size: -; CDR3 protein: CASSVPGQGYTGELFF; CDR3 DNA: TGTGCCAGCAGCGTACCCGGACAGGGATACACCGGGGAGCTGTTTTTT
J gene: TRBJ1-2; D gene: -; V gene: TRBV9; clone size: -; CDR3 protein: CASSRLGGNYGYTF; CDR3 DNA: TGTGCCAGCAGCCGTCTCGGAGGGAACTATGGCTACACCTTC
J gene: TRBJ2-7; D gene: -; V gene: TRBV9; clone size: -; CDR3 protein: CASSATGGSSYEQYF; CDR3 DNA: TGTGCCAGCAGCGCAACTGGGGGGAGCTCCTACGAGCAGTACTTC
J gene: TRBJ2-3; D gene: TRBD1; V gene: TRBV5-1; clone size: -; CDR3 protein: CASSFTGGTDTQYF; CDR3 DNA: TGCGCCAGCAGCTTCACAGGGGGCACAGATACGCAGTATTTT
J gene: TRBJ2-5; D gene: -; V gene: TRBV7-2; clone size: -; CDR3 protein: CASSLGYGGGGETQYF; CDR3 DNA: TGTGCCAGCAGCTTAGGATACGGGGGAGGAGGGGAGACCCAGTACTTC
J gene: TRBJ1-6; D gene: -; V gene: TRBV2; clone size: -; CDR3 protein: CASSGAGGISYNSPLHF; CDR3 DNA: TGTGCCAGCAGTGGAGCCGGGGGAATATCCTATAATTCACCCCTCCACTTT
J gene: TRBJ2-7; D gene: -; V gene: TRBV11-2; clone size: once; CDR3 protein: CASSFTGSYEQYF; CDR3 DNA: TGTGCCAGCAGCTTTACAGGTTCCTACGAGCAGTACTTC
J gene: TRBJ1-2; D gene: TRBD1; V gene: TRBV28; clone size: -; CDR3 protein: CASSQGDYGYTF; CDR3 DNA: TGTGCCAGCAGTCAGGGGGACTATGGCTACACCTTC
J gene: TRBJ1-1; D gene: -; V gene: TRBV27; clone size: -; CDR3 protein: CASRRGAAEAFF; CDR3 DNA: TGTGCCAGCAGACGGGGGGCGGCTGAAGCTTTCTTT
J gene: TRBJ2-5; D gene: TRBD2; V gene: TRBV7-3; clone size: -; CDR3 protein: CASSFSGAETQYF; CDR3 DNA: TGTGCCAGCAGCTTTAGCGGGGCGGAGACCCAGTACTTC
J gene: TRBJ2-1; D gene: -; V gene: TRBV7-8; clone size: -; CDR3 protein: CASSLLPLHEQFF; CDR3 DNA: TGTGCCAGCAGCTTACTCCCACTACATGAGCAGTTCTTC
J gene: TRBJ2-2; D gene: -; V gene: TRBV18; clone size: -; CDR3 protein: CASSVGQENTGELFF; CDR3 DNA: TGTGCCAGCTCAGTAGGCCAGGAGAACACCGGGGAGCTGTTTTTT
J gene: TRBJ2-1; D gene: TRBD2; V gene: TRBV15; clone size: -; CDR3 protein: CATSRGQSGSLNNEQFF; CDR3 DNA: TGTGCCACCAGCAGAGGGCAAAGCGGGAGTCTAAACAATGAGCAGTTCTTC
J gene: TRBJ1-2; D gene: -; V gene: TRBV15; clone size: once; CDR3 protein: CATSRGKEGESYTF; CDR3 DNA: TGTGCCACCAGCAGGGGGAAAGAGGGTGAGAGCTACACCTTC
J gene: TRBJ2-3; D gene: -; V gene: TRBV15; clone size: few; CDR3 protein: CATSRVPIIDLYTDTQYF; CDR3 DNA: TGTGCCACCAGCAGAGTCCCTATCATCGATCTCTACACAGATACGCAGTATTTT
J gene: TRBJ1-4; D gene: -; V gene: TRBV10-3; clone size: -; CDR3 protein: CAISERDNGEKLFF; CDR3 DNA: TGTGCCATCAGTGAACGGGACAACGGTGAAAAACTGTTTTTT
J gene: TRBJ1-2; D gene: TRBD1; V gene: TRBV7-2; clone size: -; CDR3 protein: CASSRDRDDGYTF; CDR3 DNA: TGTGCCAGCTCCCGGGACAGGGACGATGGCTACACCTTC
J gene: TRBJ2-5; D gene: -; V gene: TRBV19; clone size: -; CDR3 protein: CASSIGGQETQYF; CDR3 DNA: TGTGCCAGTAGTATCGGGGGTCAAGAGACCCAGTACTTC
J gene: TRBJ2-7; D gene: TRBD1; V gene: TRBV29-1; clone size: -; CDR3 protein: CSVGQDRAYEQYF; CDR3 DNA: TGCAGCGTTGGACAGGACAGGGCCTACGAGCAGTACTTC
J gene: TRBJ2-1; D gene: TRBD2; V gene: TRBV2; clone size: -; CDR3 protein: CASSVMREGGNEQFF; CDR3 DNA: TGTGCCAGCAGTGTAATGAGGGAGGGAGGCAATGAGCAGTTCTTC
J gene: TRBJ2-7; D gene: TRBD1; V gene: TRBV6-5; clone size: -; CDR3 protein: CASSYSLGQGFEQYF; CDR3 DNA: TGTGCCAGCAGTTACTCCTTGGGACAGGGGTTCGAGCAGTACTTC
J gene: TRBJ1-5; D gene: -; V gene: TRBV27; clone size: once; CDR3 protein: CASSARDQPQHF; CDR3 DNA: TGTGCCAGCAGTGCCCGGGATCAGCCCCAGCATTTT
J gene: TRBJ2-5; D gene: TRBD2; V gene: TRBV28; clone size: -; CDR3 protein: CASSPGTSGQETQYF; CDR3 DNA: TGTGCCAGCAGCCCAGGGACTAGCGGTCAAGAGACCCAGTACTTC
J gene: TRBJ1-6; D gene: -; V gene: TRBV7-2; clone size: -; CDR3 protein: CASSRGWGEAYNSPLHF; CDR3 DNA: TGTGCCAGCAGCCGGGGTTGGGGGGAGGCCTATAATTCACCCCTCCACTTT
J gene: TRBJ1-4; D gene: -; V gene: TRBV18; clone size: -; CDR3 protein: CASSRRTAANEKLFF; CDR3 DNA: TGTGCCAGCTCACGTAGGACAGCAGCTAATGAAAAACTGTTTTTT
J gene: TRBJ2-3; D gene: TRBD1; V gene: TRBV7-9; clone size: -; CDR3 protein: CASSSGTGDTDTQYF; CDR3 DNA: TGTGCCAGCAGCTCCGGGACAGGAGACACAGATACGCAGTATTTT
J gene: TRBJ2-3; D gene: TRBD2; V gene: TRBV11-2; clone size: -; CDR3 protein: CASSFAGGTDTQYF; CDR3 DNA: TGTGCCAGCAGCTTCGCGGGAGGGACAGATACGCAGTATTTT
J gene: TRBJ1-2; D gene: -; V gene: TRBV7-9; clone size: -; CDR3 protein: CASSLNGGYTF; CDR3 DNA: TGTGCCAGCAGCTTGAACGGTGGCTACACCTTC
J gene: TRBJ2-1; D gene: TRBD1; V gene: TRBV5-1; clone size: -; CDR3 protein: CASSLTRQGNEQFF; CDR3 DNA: TGCGCCAGCAGCTTGACCCGACAGGGGAATGAGCAGTTCTTC
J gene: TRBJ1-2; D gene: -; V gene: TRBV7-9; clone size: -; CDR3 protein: CASSSPDGGLGYGYTF; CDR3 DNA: TGTGCCAGCAGCTCACCAGATGGAGGATTAGGCTATGGCTACACCTTC
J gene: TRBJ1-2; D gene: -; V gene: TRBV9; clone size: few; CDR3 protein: CASSVGGSSNYGYTF; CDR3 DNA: TGTGCCAGCAGCGTCGGGGGATCCTCTAACTATGGCTACACCTTC
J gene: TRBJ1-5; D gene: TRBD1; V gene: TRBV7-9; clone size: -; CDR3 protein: CASSHSSPGQGYQPQHF; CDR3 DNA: TGTGCCAGCAGCCACTCTAGCCCGGGACAGGGGTATCAGCCCCAGCATTTT
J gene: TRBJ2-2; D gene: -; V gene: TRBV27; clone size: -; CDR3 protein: CATANMRRITGELFF; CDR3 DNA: TGTGCTACAGCAAATATGCGCCGTATAACCGGGGAGCTGTTTTTT
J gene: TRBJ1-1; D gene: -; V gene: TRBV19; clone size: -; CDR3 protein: CASAQDRNTEAFF; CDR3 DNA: TGTGCCAGCGCACAGGACAGGAACACTGAAGCTTTCTTT
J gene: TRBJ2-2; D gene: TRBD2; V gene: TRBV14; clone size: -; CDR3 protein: CASSRGVGGTGELFF; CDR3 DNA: TGTGCCAGCAGCCGGGGCGTCGGGGGGACCGGGGAGCTGTTTTTT
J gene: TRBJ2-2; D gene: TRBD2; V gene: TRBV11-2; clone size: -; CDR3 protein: CASSLGAGVNTGELFF; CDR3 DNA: TGTGCCAGCAGCTTAGGAGCGGGGGTGAACACCGGGGAGCTGTTTTTT
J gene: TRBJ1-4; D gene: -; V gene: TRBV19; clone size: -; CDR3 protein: CASSFQRGVGKEKLFF; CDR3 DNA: TGTGCCAGTAGTTTCCAAAGGGGCGTCGGAAAGGAAAAACTGTTTTTT